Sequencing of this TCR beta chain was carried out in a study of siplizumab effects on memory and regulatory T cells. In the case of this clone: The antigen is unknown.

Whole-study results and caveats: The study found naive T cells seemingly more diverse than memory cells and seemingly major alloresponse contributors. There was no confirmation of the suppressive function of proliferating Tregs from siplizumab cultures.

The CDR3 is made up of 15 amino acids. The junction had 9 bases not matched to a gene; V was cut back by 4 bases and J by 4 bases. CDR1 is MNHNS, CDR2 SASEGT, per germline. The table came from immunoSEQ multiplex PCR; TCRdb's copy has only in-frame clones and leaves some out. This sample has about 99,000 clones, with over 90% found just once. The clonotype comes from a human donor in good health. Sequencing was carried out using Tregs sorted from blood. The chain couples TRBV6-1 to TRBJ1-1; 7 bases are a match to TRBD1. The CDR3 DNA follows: TGTGCCAGCAGTGCTATTCAGGGGGTAGTCACTGAAGCTTTCTTT. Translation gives CASSAIQGVVTEAFF.